Listed below are T cell receptor beta chains from one sample, sequenced in a study of T cell repertoires in cytomegalovirus infection. TCRdb itself ran the reads through MiXCR, one entry per CDR3 protein. The sample consists of about 250,000 distinct CDR3 sequences, around 6.6% of them appearing once. Sequenced input: PBMCs. Receptors originate from a human donor in good health (CMV status not recorded). Some clones in this sample may be carry-over from other donors' samples. CDR3s include the opening cysteine and the closing phenylalanine or tryptophan. D genes are given only for firm matches. A row's size may be missing; if present it is once, few, many or a size class.

d_gene: NA
j_gene: TRBJ1-6
abundance: many
v_gene: TRBV28
CDR3nt: TGTGCCAGCAGTCTAATGCCCCCGGGACTAGGCGGGGAAGCCTATAATTCACCCCTCCACTTT
CDR3aa: CASSLMPPGLGGEAYNSPLHF

d_gene: TRBD1
j_gene: TRBJ1-3
abundance: many
v_gene: TRBV5-6
CDR3nt: TGTGCCAGCAGCTCCTGGACAGGAGGAAACACCATATATTTT
CDR3aa: CASSSWTGGNTIYF

d_gene: TRBD1
j_gene: TRBJ2-5
abundance: many
v_gene: TRBV6-2/TRBV6-3
CDR3nt: TGTGCCAGCAGCCGAACAGGGGGCGGAGAGACCCAGTACTTC
CDR3aa: CASSRTGGGETQYF

d_gene: TRBD2
j_gene: TRBJ2-2
abundance: many
v_gene: TRBV7-2
CDR3nt: TGTGCCAGCAGCTACCGACTTGGCGGGGGGGCCGGGACCGGGGAGCTGTTTTTT
CDR3aa: CASSYRLGGGAGTGELFF

d_gene: NA
j_gene: TRBJ2-1
abundance: many
v_gene: TRBV7-2
CDR3nt: TGTGCCAGCAGCTTAGAGGGGACAATCGGGAATGAGCAGTTCTTC
CDR3aa: CASSLEGTIGNEQFF

d_gene: TRBD1
j_gene: TRBJ1-5
abundance: many
v_gene: TRBV2
CDR3nt: TGTGCCAGCAGTCCTGACAGGGGTAAGGCTCAGCCCCAGCATTTT
CDR3aa: CASSPDRGKAQPQHF

d_gene: TRBD1
j_gene: TRBJ1-1
abundance: many
v_gene: TRBV29-1
CDR3nt: TGCAGCGTTCAGGACAGGAAAAACACTGAAGCTTTCTTT
CDR3aa: CSVQDRKNTEAFF

d_gene: NA
j_gene: TRBJ1-6
abundance: few
v_gene: TRBV29-1
CDR3nt: TGTGCTGAAGGGGACACTTTAAATTCACCCCTCCACTTT
CDR3aa: CAEGDTLNSPLHF

d_gene: TRBD1
j_gene: TRBJ1-2
abundance: many
v_gene: TRBV5-1
CDR3nt: TGCGCCAGCAGCCCGACAGGGCTGGCTAACTATGGCTACACCTTC
CDR3aa: CASSPTGLANYGYTF

d_gene: NA
j_gene: TRBJ2-7
abundance: many
v_gene: TRBV30
CDR3nt: TGTGCCTGGCAAGACGGACGGTCCTACGAGCAGTACTTC
CDR3aa: CAWQDGRSYEQYF

d_gene: NA
j_gene: TRBJ2-7
abundance: many
v_gene: TRBV7-2
CDR3nt: TGTGCCAGCAGCTTAAATCGCTACGAGCAGTACTTC
CDR3aa: CASSLNRYEQYF

d_gene: NA
j_gene: TRBJ1-1
abundance: once
v_gene: TRBV7-2
CDR3nt: TGTGCCAGCAGCCCCCAAACAGGACCCCATGATCCTTTCTTT
CDR3aa: CASSPQTGPHDPFF

d_gene: TRBD2
j_gene: TRBJ2-1
abundance: NA
v_gene: TRBV20-1
CDR3nt: TGCAGTGCTCGGAGTGGGACTAGGTCCTACAATGAGCAGTTCTTC
CDR3aa: CSARSGTRSYNEQFF

d_gene: NA
j_gene: TRBJ2-3
abundance: many
v_gene: TRBV7-3
CDR3nt: TGTGCCAGCAGCCCGTCGACAGGCCCCATGCTTGGAGATACGCAGTATTTT
CDR3aa: CASSPSTGPMLGDTQYF